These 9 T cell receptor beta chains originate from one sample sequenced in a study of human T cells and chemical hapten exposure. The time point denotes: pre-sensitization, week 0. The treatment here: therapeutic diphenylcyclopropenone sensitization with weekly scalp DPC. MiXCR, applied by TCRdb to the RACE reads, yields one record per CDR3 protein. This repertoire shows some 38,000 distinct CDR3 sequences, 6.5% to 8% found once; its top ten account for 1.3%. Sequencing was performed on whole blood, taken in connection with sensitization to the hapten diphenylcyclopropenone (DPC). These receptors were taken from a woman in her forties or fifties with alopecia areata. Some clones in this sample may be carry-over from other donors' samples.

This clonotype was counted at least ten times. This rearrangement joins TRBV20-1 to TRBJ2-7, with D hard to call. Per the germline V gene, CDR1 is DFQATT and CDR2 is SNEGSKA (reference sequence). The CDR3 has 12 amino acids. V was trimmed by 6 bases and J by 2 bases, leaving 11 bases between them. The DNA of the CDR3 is TGCAGTGCAACTTTCCCCCCCTACGAGCAGTACTTC. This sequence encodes CSATFPPYEQYF.

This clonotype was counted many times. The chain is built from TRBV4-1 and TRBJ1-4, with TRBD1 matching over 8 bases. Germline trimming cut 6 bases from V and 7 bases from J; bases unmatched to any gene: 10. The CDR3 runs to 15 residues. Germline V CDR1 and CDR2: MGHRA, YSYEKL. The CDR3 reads CASRSLGTGVEKLFF. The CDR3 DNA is TGCGCCAGCAGATCTTTGGGGACAGGAGTTGAAAAACTGTTTTTT.

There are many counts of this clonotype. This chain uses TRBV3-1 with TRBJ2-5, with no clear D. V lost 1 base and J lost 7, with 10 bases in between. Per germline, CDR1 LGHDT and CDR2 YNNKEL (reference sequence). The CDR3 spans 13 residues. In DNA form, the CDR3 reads TGTGCCAGCAGCCAAGTGGAGTCGGGGACCCAGTACTTC. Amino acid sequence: CASSQVESGTQYF.

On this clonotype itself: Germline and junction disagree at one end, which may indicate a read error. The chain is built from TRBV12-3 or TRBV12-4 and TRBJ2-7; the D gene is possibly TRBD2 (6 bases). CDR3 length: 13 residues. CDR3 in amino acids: CTSSQKLAHEQYF. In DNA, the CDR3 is TGTACCAGCAGCCAAAAACTAGCCCACGAGCAGTACTTC.

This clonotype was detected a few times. The CDR3 sequence is CSAQSSGLALTGELFF. DNA of the CDR3: TGCAGTGCCCAAAGCTCCGGACTAGCACTTACCGGGGAGCTGTTTTTT. The gene calls are TRBV20-1 and TRBJ2-2; 8 nucleotides align to TRBD2. Unmatched junction bases numbered 14, after V lost 6 bases and J lost 5 bases. This CDR3 has 16 residues. CDR1 and CDR2 (germline): DFQATT, SNEGSKA (reference sequence).

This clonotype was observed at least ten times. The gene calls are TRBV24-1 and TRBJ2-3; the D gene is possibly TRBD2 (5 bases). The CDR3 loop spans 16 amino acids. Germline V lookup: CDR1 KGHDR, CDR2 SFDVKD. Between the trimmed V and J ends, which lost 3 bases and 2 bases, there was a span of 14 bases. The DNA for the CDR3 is TGTGCCACCAGTGATCCTGGGAGTTCCTTCACAGATACGCAGTATTTT. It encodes CATSDPGSSFTDTQYF.

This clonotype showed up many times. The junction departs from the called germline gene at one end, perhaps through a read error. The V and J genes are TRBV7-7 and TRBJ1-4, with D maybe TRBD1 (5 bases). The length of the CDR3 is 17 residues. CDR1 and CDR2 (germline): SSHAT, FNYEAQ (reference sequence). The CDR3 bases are TGTGCTAGCAGCTTAGAGACAGATGTTTCAACTAATGAAAAACTGTTTTTT. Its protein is CASSLETDVSTNEKLFF.

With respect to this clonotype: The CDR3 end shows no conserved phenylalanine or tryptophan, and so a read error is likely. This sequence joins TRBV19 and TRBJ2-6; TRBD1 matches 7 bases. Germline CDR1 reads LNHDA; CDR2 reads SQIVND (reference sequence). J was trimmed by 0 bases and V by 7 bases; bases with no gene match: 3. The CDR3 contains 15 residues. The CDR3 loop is CASTTGHSGANVLTS. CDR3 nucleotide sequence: TGTGCCAGTACGACAGGGCACTCTGGGGCCAACGTCCTGACTTCC.

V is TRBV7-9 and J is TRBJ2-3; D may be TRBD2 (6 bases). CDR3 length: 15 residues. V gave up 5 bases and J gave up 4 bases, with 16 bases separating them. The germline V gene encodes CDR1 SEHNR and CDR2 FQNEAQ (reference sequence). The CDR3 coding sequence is TGTGCCAGCAGCCCCGGGAGTACGATAGCAGATACGCAGTATTTT. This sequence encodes CASSPGSTIADTQYF.